These 26 T cell receptor beta chains were sequenced from one sample in a study of neurological immune-mediated disorders. TCRdb re-called the 5' RACE reads through MiXCR, storing one row per CDR3 protein. Of tens of thousands of distinct CDR3 sequences listed, under 2% were seen once; the top ten hold 2% to 2.5%. Source material: PBMCs. These receptors came from a middle-aged woman with multiple sclerosis.

This clonotype was counted at least ten times. The chain is built from TRBV20-1 and TRBJ1-2; D uncertain. The CDR3 covers 15 residues. Germline V lookup: CDR1 DFQATT, CDR2 SNEGSKA (reference sequence). V was cut by 0 bases and J by 8 bases, with 19 bases left in between. The DNA for the CDR3 is TGCAGTGCTAGAGATCGATTCCGGGGTTTGCGGGGCTACACCTTC. The encoded protein is CSARDRFRGLRGYTF.

Ten or more counts support this clonotype. The genes are TRBV4-1 and TRBJ2-1; TRBD1 matches 7 bases. The V gene end was trimmed by 0 bases and the J gene end by 3 bases; junction bases not matched to a gene: 2. Germline V gene lookup returns CDR1 MGHRA and CDR2 YSYEKL. CDR3 length: 15 residues. CDR3 nucleotides: TGCGCCAGCAGCCAAGATGGGGACAGCTACAATGAGCAGTTCTTC. Its protein is CASSQDGDSYNEQFF.

This clonotype was counted at least ten times. The rearrangement links TRBV29-1 to TRBJ2-7, with 10 nucleotides matching TRBD1. The V gene's germline CDR1 is SQVTM and CDR2 ANQGSEA. This CDR3 is 16 amino acids long. V shed 0 bases, J shed 3 bases, and the junction held 8 bases outside the gene matches. CDR3 in amino acids: CSVEEWTGTGVYEQYF. CDR3 sequence (DNA): TGCAGCGTTGAAGAATGGACCGGGACAGGGGTCTACGAGCAGTACTTC.

This clonotype was found many times. This chain links TRBV7-2 with TRBJ2-1; D may be TRBD1 (5 bases). V lost 3 bases and J lost 9, with 6 bases in between. The CDR3 runs to 11 residues. Germline CDR1 and CDR2: SGHTA and FQGNSA. The CDR3 bases are TGTGCCAGCAGCTTTAGGGGTGAGCAGTTCTTC. Residues: CASSFRGEQFF.

This clonotype was seen repeatedly, ten times or more. The genes are TRBV5-1 and TRBJ1-4, with D perhaps matching TRBD1 (5 bases). CDR3 size: 14 residues. The germline V gene encodes CDR1 SGHRS and CDR2 YFSETQ. V was cut by 1 base and J by 6 bases, with 10 bases left in between. The DNA of the CDR3 is TGCGCCAGCAGCTTGTTGGGGCAAGATGAAAAACTGTTTTTT. This translates into CASSLLGQDEKLFF.

This clonotype showed up many times. The chain links TRBV5-1 to TRBJ1-2; D is possibly TRBD1 (6 bases). Trimming pared 4 bases from V and 2 bases from J, leaving 12 bases between. The CDR3 has 14 residues. Per germline, CDR1 SGHRS and CDR2 YFSETQ. The CDR3 protein is CASSPGQFNYGYTF. CDR3 DNA: TGCGCCAGCAGCCCGGGACAATTCAACTATGGCTACACCTTC.

This clonotype has ten or more counts. The rearrangement uses TRBV3-1 and TRBJ1-1, with D hard to call. The V end lost 0 bases, the J end lost 6 bases, and 8 bases lay between the germline ends. CDR1 is LGHDT and CDR2 is YNNKEL in the germline V gene (reference sequence). This CDR3 contains 13 residues. The CDR3 is CASSQDGGSEAFF. The CDR3 region has the DNA TGTGCCAGCAGCCAAGATGGAGGCTCTGAAGCTTTCTTT.

This clonotype has a count of ten or more. The chain employs TRBV7-2 and TRBJ2-2; D may be TRBD1 (5 bases). Germline V lookup: CDR1 SGHTA, CDR2 FQGNSA. Trimming cost V 5 bases and J 0 bases, with 16 bases left between them. The CDR3 is 17 amino acids. DNA of the CDR3: TGTGCCAGCAGCAACGCAATCGGACATTCGAACACCGGGGAGCTGTTTTTT. Encoded protein: CASSNAIGHSNTGELFF. Variable domain in full (rest from reference TRBV7-2 and TRBJ2-2): GAGVSQSPSNKVTEKGKDVELRCDPISGHTALYWYRQSLGQGLEFLIYFQGNSAPDKSGLPSDRFSAERTGGSVSTLTIQRTQQEDSAVYLCASSNAIGHSNTGELFFGEGSRLTVL.

This clonotype showed up many times. V and J are TRBV12-3 or TRBV12-4 and TRBJ2-2, with D tentatively TRBD1 (6 bases). This CDR3 spans 17 amino acids. Between the trimmed V and J ends, which lost 4 bases and 4 bases, there was a span of 19 bases. The DNA of the CDR3 is TGTGCCAGCAGTTATTCCAGGACAGTGGGGAGCACCGGGGAGCTGTTTTTT. This gives the protein CASSYSRTVGSTGELFF.

At least ten counts were recorded for this clonotype. This chain joins TRBV14 and TRBJ1-1; D gene ambiguous. CDR3 size: 12 residues. CDR1 and CDR2 from the germline V gene are SGHDN and FVKESK. Deletions cut 1 base from V and 5 bases from J, with 5 bases between. CDR3 protein: CASSQGSTEAFF. The CDR3 DNA reads TGTGCCAGCAGCCAAGGTTCAACTGAAGCTTTCTTT.

This clonotype has ten or more counts. J is TRBJ2-7 and V is TRBV7-9; D gene uncertain. Trimming stripped 0 bases from V and 2 bases from J, with 8 bases between. This CDR3 is 14 amino acids long. From germline, CDR1 is SEHNR and CDR2 FQNEAQ (reference sequence). The CDR3: CASSLAIQTYEQYF. For the CDR3, the DNA is TGTGCCAGCAGCTTAGCGATCCAGACCTACGAGCAGTACTTC.

This clonotype was counted ten times or more. The chain uses TRBV5-1 and TRBJ2-7, with unresolved D. Trimming stripped 4 bases from V and 3 bases from J, with 11 bases between. The V gene's germline CDR1 is SGHRS and CDR2 YFSETQ. The CDR3 is made up of 13 amino acids. DNA for the CDR3: TGCGCCAGCAGCCCCCAAGTCCTCTACGAGCAGTACTTC. As protein: CASSPQVLYEQYF.

This clonotype came up many times. V gene TRBV27 combines with J gene TRBJ1-5, with 9 bases that match TRBD1. J lost 4 bases, V lost 5 bases, and 6 bases had no gene match. The germline CDR1 and CDR2 sequences are MNHEY and SMNVEV (reference sequence). The CDR3 extends over 15 amino acids. This CDR3 reads CASSGPGQGNQPQHF. The CDR3 DNA reads TGTGCCAGCAGTGGCCCGGGACAGGGAAATCAGCCCCAGCATTTT.

Ten or more counts support this clonotype. The V call is TRBV20-1, the J call TRBJ2-7; D not certain. V lost 2 bases, J lost 0 bases, and 11 bases lay in between. The germline CDR1 and CDR2 sequences are DFQATT and SNEGSKA (reference sequence). The CDR3 is 14 amino acids. CDR3 amino acids: CSARSPVSSYEQYF. CDR3 bases: TGCAGTGCTAGAAGTCCGGTGAGCTCCTACGAGCAGTACTTC.

This clonotype was observed at least ten times. The rearrangement uses TRBV7-9 and TRBJ1-4; 7 nucleotides align to TRBD1. The CDR3 runs 15 residues. Germline lookup yields CDR1 SEHNR and CDR2 FQNEAQ (reference sequence). Trimming took 1 base from V and 5 from J; bases not matched to a gene: 4. The CDR3 loop reads CASSLEGTENEKLFF. As DNA, the CDR3 is TGTGCCAGCAGCTTAGAGGGGACAGAGAATGAAAAACTGTTTTTT.

This clonotype was counted many times. V and J are TRBV5-1 and TRBJ2-7, with TRBD1 identical over 9 bases. V lost 4 bases to trimming and J lost 2 bases; unmatched junction nucleotides: 4. The CDR3 contains 14 residues. Germline V gene data show CDR1 as SGHRS and CDR2 as YFSETQ. The CDR3 reads CASSRDRDAYEQYF. In DNA form, the CDR3 reads TGCGCCAGCAGCCGGGACAGGGACGCCTACGAGCAGTACTTC.

Many counts were recorded for this clonotype. The V gene is TRBV4-1, the J gene TRBJ1-1; TRBD1 matches at 8 bases. Trimming took 4 bases from V and 6 from J; bases not matched to a gene: 16. This CDR3 spans 17 amino acids. Germline CDR1 and CDR2: MGHRA and YSYEKL. CDR3 protein: CASSLGQGRGVGSEAFF. CDR3 DNA sequence: TGCGCCAGCAGCCTAGGACAGGGCCGCGGAGTTGGGTCTGAAGCTTTCTTT.

This clonotype was detected ten times or more. The chain joins TRBV20-1 to TRBJ1-3; D remains ambiguous. Trimming took 6 bases from V and 6 from J, leaving 12 bases between them. CDR1 is DFQATT, CDR2 SNEGSKA, per germline (reference sequence). CDR3 length equals 12 residues. The CDR3 protein is CSAQHGANTIYF. The CDR3 DNA sequence: TGCAGTGCCCAACATGGAGCAAACACCATATATTTT.

This clonotype came up many times. The chain employs TRBV5-5 and TRBJ2-1, with D perhaps matching TRBD1 (5 bases). The CDR3 is made up of 14 amino acids. The V gene lost 0 bases and the J gene lost 2 bases, with 6 bases spanning the gap. Per the germline V gene, CDR1 is SGHKS and CDR2 is YYEKEE (reference sequence). The CDR3 sequence is CASSLAQAYNEQFF. The CDR3 DNA sequence: TGTGCCAGCAGCTTGGCACAGGCCTACAATGAGCAGTTCTTC.

In this sample, this clonotype turned up many times. V and J are TRBV3-1 and TRBJ2-2; unclear D gene. Between the trimmed V and J ends, which lost 4 bases and 3 bases, there was a span of 15 bases. This CDR3 has 16 residues. Germline V CDR1 and CDR2: LGHDT, YNNKEL (reference sequence). CDR3 nucleotide sequence: TGTGCCAGCAGCCTTCGGGCCCTACCCGACACCGGGGAGCTGTTTTTT. It is translated as CASSLRALPDTGELFF.

This clonotype was counted many times. The rearrangement links TRBV2 to TRBJ2-3; 10 bases line up with TRBD2. Germline loops: CDR1 SNHLY, CDR2 FYNNEI. J was trimmed by 5 bases and V by 2 bases; bases with no gene match: 10. This CDR3 spans 17 amino acids. CDR3 DNA: TGTGCCAGCAGTGAAAAGATAGCGGGGGGCTCTGGAGATACGCAGTATTTT. It codes for CASSEKIAGGSGDTQYF.

This clonotype showed up many times. The chain uses TRBV6-6 and TRBJ2-7; 13 bases fit TRBD2. This CDR3 region has 19 residues. V shed 5 bases and J 6 bases; nucleotides not matched to a gene: 19. CDR1 is MNHNY and CDR2 is SVGAGI in the germline V gene (reference sequence). The CDR3 sequence is CASSRLRQITSGGASEQYF. DNA for the CDR3: TGTGCCAGCAGTCGTCTCCGTCAAATCACTAGCGGGGGGGCCTCCGAGCAGTACTTC.

Many counts were recorded for this clonotype. The chain employs TRBV7-2 and TRBJ2-3, with D unresolved. The germline gives CDR1 SGHTA, CDR2 FQGNSA. V lost 2 bases to trimming and J lost 1 base, with 7 bases between them. The CDR3 runs 14 residues. The CDR3 loop reads CASSLSQGTDTQYF. CDR3 sequence (DNA): TGTGCCAGCAGCTTAAGCCAGGGCACAGATACGCAGTATTTT.

This clonotype was observed a handful of times. The V and J genes are TRBV5-1 and TRBJ1-1, with D maybe TRBD1 (6 bases). Looked up from germline, CDR1 is SGHRS and CDR2 is YFSETQ. Trimming shortened V by 7 bases and J by 0 bases, and 10 bases separated the two germline ends. CDR3 length equals 13 residues. CDR3 bases: TGCGCCAGCGGAGGGGGTATGAACACTGAAGCTTTCTTT. This encodes CASGGGMNTEAFF.

This clonotype was observed many times. The rearrangement links TRBV5-1 to TRBJ2-1; D is undetermined. V lost 0 bases and J 2 bases, leaving 9 bases between the germline ends. The CDR3 is 15 amino acids. Germline CDR1 and CDR2: SGHRS and YFSETQ. The DNA for the CDR3 is TGCGCCAGCAGCTTGGTAGGGTCTACCTACAATGAGCAGTTCTTC. Protein product: CASSLVGSTYNEQFF.

This clonotype was observed many times. The chain combines TRBV7-8 with TRBJ2-7, with D unclear. V shed 1 base and J shed 3 bases, with 7 bases lying between them. The CDR3 extends over 13 amino acids. Germline-derived CDR1 and CDR2 are SGHVS and FQNEAQ. As DNA, the CDR3 is TGTGCCAGCAGCTTAGGGCCGGTCTACGAGCAGTACTTC. This sequence encodes CASSLGPVYEQYF. Using reference TRBV7-8 and TRBJ2-7 for the parts outside the CDR3, the full variable domain is GAGVSQSPRYKVAKRGQDVALRCDPISGHVSLFWYQQALGQGPEFLTYFQNEAQLDKSGLPSDRFFAERPEGSVSTLKIQRTQQEDSAVYLCASSLGPVYEQYFGPGTRLTVT.